This entry lists 12 T cell receptor beta chains sequenced from one sample in a study of CD8 T cells in ankylosing spondylitis. Findings and limits, study-wide: Seemingly distinctive of ankylosing spondylitis blood was a TCR beta motif formed by eight highly homologous variants.

No antigen has been assigned to these receptors. From the 5' RACE reads, TCRdb called clonotypes with MiXCR, one entry per CDR3 protein. This table has approximately 300,000 distinct CDR3 sequences, roughly 8% appearing once. The sequencing sample was made of blood, either unsorted or a sorted T cell fraction (not recorded which). These receptors were taken from a male donor with ankylosing spondylitis.

The chain joins TRBV27 to TRBJ2-6; tentatively, D is TRBD1 (5 bases). CDR1 and CDR2 (germline): MNHEY, SMNVEV (reference sequence). The V end lost 6 bases, the J end lost 3 bases, and 6 bases lay between the germline ends. The CDR3 covers 13 residues. The CDR3 spells CASRGHGANVLTF. CDR3 coding DNA: TGTGCCAGCAGGGGGCATGGGGCCAACGTCCTGACTTTC.

This clonotype was observed a handful of times. The chain joins TRBV7-9 to TRBJ1-1; D is ambiguous. The CDR3 spans 12 residues. CDR1 SEHNR and CDR2 FQNEAQ come from the germline V gene (reference sequence). V lost 5 bases and J 4 bases, leaving 8 bases between the germline ends. Written as DNA, the CDR3 is TGTGCCAGCAGCCCGGCCGGCACTGAAGCTTTCTTT. As protein: CASSPAGTEAFF.

This clonotype showed up many times. V gene TRBV29-1 combines with J gene TRBJ2-1; unclear D gene. With 6 bases removed from V and 4 bases from J, the gap between germline ends came to 13 bases. In germline, CDR1 is SQVTM, CDR2 ANQGSEA. The CDR3 has 13 amino acids. Here the CDR3 DNA reads TGCAGCGTGGGGAAAAGGGCTTACAATGAGCAGTTCTTC. As protein: CSVGKRAYNEQFF.

This clonotype was counted between two and nine times. V is TRBV12-3 or TRBV12-4 and J is TRBJ2-3; TRBD2 matches at 14 bases. The CDR3 has 14 amino acids. V shed 5 bases and J 6 bases; nucleotides not matched to a gene: 1. As DNA, the CDR3 is TGTGCCAGCAGTCGACTAGCGGGAGGGGATACGCAGTATTTT. As protein: CASSRLAGGDTQYF.

This clonotype was counted only a few times. The rearrangement links TRBV12-3 or TRBV12-4 to TRBJ1-1; 8 nucleotides align to TRBD1. The trim removed 8 bases at V and 1 base at J, leaving 3 bases unmatched. The CDR3 has 13 amino acids. The CDR3 protein is CASAGGGNTEAFF. The CDR3 region has the DNA TGTGCCAGCGCAGGGGGCGGGAACACTGAAGCTTTCTTT.

The chain recombines TRBV3-1 with TRBJ2-3, with 7 nucleotides matching TRBD1. The CDR3 totals 15 residues. Germline loops: CDR1 LGHDT, CDR2 YNNKEL (reference sequence). V trimming: 1 base; J trimming: 2 bases; junction bases outside the gene matches: 3. CDR3 sequence (DNA): TGTGCCAGCAGCCAAGGGACAGGAGTCACAGATACGCAGTATTTT. Amino acid sequence: CASSQGTGVTDTQYF.

The chain employs TRBV11-2 and TRBJ2-1; D gene unclear. Germline CDR1 and CDR2: SGHAT and FQNNGV. The CDR3 runs 14 residues. Trimming took off 2 bases at V and 6 bases at J, with 11 bases between the two ends. The CDR3 DNA reads as TGTGCCAGCAGCTTAAGTTTACGATCCAATGAGCAGTTCTTC. Translation gives CASSLSLRSNEQFF.

This CDR3 reads CASSISGLAGETQYF. The CDR3 DNA reads TGTGCCAGCAGCATTTCGGGACTAGCGGGAGAGACCCAGTACTTC. The chain employs TRBV7-3 and TRBJ2-5; TRBD2 matches 12 bases. This CDR3 region has 15 residues. CDR1 and CDR2 from the germline V gene are SGHTA and FQGTGA. J lost 4 bases, V lost 5 bases, and 5 bases had no gene match.

The chain combines TRBV20-1 with TRBJ1-5; no reliable D call. CDR1 DFQATT and CDR2 SNEGSKA come from the germline V gene (reference sequence). With 5 bases removed from V and 5 bases from J, the gap between germline ends came to 16 bases. The CDR3 consists of 14 residues. The CDR3 nucleotides are TGCAGTGCTGTGGGAAAGAGTGATTATCAGCCCCAGCATTTT. This translates into CSAVGKSDYQPQHF.

This clonotype was picked up a small number of times. J is TRBJ2-3 and V is TRBV7-3, with D perhaps TRBD1 (6 bases). The germline CDR1 and CDR2 sequences are SGHTA and FQGTGA. The CDR3 runs 15 residues. V was cut by 1 base and J by 4 bases, with 12 bases left in between. CDR3 sequence reads: CASSLNARGADTQYF. The CDR3 DNA reads as TGTGCCAGCAGCTTAAACGCCAGGGGTGCAGATACGCAGTATTTT.

This clonotype was observed a handful of times. The V gene is TRBV2, the J gene TRBJ2-7, with D possibly being TRBD2 (6 bases). The V and J ends lost 2 bases and 0 bases respectively, with 11 bases between them. Germline V gene sequence: CDR1 SNHLY, CDR2 FYNNEI. CDR3 length: 15 residues. The CDR3 sequence is CASSEPLGGSYEQYF. CDR3 DNA: TGTGCCAGCAGTGAACCACTGGGGGGCTCCTACGAGCAGTACTTC.

This clonotype was picked up many times. For the CDR3, the DNA is TGTGCCAGCGGGCGGGAAATTAACACTGAAGCTTTCTTT. This sequence encodes CASGREINTEAFF. The chain links TRBV7-6 to TRBJ1-1; D call uncertain. Germline CDR1 reads SGHVS; CDR2 reads FNYEAQ. The CDR3 covers 13 residues. V dropped 8 bases and J dropped 2 bases, with 12 bases sitting between them.